This TCR beta chain was identified during a study of T cells in Graves' hyperthyroidism and ophthalmopathy. This clonotype was recorded many times. There were TCR beta CDR3 regions amplified from RNA transcripts. When the TCR CDR3 underwent first-round RT-PCR, the HTBI primer set was used. Using its own MiXCR run on the multiplex PCR reads, TCRdb lists one record per CDR3 protein. The sample lists about 410,000 distinct CDR3 sequences; 14% to 15% were seen once. The source material was blood. The sequence was collected from a man between 18 and 35 years old with Graves' ophthalmopathy.

The CDR3 DNA sequence: TGTGCCAGCAGCTTAGGGGGGACTAGTGGCACAGATACGCAGTATTTT. It codes for CASSLGGTSGTDTQYF. The gene calls are TRBV7-2 and TRBJ2-3; 8 bases are shared with TRBD2. The germline CDR1 and CDR2 sequences are SGHTA and FQGNSA. Germline trimming cut 1 base from V and 1 base from J; bases unmatched to any gene: 4. There are 16 residues in the CDR3.